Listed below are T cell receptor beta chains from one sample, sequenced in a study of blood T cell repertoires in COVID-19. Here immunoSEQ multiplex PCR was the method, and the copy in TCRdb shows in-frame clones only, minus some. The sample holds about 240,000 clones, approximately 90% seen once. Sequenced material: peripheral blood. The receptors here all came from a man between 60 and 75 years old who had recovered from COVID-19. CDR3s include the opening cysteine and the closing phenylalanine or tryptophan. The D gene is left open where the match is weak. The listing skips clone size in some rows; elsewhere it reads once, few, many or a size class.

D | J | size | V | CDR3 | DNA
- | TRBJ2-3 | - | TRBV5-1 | CASSLDRSTDTQYF | TGCGCCAGCAGCTTGGACAGGAGCACAGATACGCAGTATTTT
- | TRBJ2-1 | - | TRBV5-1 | CASSRKGGNNEQFF | TGCGCCAGCAGTCGAAAGGGGGGGAACAATGAGCAGTTCTTC
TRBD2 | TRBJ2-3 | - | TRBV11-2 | CASSPSASGGGTDTQYF | TGTGCCAGCAGCCCCTCGGCTAGCGGGGGGGGCACAGATACGCAGTATTTT
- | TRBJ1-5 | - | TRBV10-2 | CASSEHSNQPQHF | TGCGCCAGCAGTGAGCATAGCAATCAGCCCCAGCATTTT
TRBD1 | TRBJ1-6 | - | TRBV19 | CASSTSGTGFNSPLHF | TGTGCCAGTAGTACCTCCGGGACAGGGTTTAATTCACCCCTCCACTTT
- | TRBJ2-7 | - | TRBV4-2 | CASSQEGEVHYEQYF | TGTGCCAGCAGCCAAGAGGGTGAGGTTCACTACGAGCAGTACTTC
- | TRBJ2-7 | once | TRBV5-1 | CASRLGSSYEQYF | TGCGCCAGCAGGTTGGGGAGCTCCTACGAGCAGTACTTC
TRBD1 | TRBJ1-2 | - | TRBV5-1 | CASSLYDDRGMGYTF | TGCGCCAGCAGCTTGTATGATGACAGGGGGATGGGCTACACCTTC
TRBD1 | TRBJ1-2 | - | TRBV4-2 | CASSQDVRGDYGYTF | TGTGCCAGCAGCCAAGATGTCAGGGGGGACTATGGCTACACCTTC
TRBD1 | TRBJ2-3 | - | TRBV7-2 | CASSSRQGRTDTQYF | TGTGCCAGCAGCTCCCGACAGGGGCGCACAGATACGCAGTATTTT
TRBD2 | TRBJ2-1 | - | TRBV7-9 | CASSQGTSGPEQFF | TGTGCCAGCAGCCAAGGGACTAGTGGTCCCGAGCAGTTCTTC
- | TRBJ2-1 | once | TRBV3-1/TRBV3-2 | CASSQDRKSRGTYNEQFF | TGTGCCAGCAGCCAAGATCGTAAGTCCCGGGGGACTTACAATGAGCAGTTCTTC
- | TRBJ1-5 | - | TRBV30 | CAWSATGRGDNQPQHF | TGTGCCTGGAGTGCAACAGGGAGGGGGGACAATCAGCCCCAGCATTTT
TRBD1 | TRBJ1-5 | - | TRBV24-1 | CATKAQGAGQPQHF | TGTGCCACCAAGGCACAGGGGGCTGGTCAGCCCCAGCATTTT
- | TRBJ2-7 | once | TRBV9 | CASSVEGRGWDEQYF | TGTGCCAGCAGCGTAGAGGGAAGAGGGTGGGACGAGCAGTACTTC
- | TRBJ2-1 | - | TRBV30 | CAWSVRGGGFNEQFF | TGTGCCTGGAGTGTACGGGGCGGGGGCTTCAATGAGCAGTTCTTC
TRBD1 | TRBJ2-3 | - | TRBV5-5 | CASSLTGGTSTDTQYF | TGTGCCAGCAGCTTGACAGGGGGCACTAGCACAGATACGCAGTATTTT
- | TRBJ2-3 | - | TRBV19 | CASSIVETTGGDTQYF | TGTGCCAGTAGTATAGTTGAGACAACCGGGGGAGATACGCAGTATTTT
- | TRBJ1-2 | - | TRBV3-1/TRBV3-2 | CASRQSAVYGYTF | TGTGCCAGCAGGCAAAGTGCAGTCTATGGCTACACCTTC
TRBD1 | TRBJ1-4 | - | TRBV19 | CASSMGPGGFEKLFF | TGTGCCAGTAGTATGGGCCCAGGGGGCTTTGAAAAACTGTTTTTT
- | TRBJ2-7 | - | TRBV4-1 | CASSQPGFSYEQYF | TGCGCCAGCAGCCAACCGGGATTTTCCTACGAGCAGTACTTC
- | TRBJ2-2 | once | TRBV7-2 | CASSISGLNTGELFF | TGTGCCAGCAGTATCTCAGGGCTCAACACCGGGGAGCTGTTTTTT
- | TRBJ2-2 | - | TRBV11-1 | CASSRQSANTGELFF | TGTGCCAGCAGCCGACAGTCCGCGAACACCGGGGAGCTGTTTTTT
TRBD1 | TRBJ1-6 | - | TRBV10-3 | CAIRGQDNSPLHF | TGTGCCATCAGGGGACAGGACAATTCACCCCTCCACTTT
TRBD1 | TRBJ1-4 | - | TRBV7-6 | CASSLRTGNEKLFF | TGTGCCAGCAGCTTAAGGACAGGCAATGAAAAACTGTTTTTT
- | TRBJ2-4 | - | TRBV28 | CASSSQRGAKNIQYF | TGTGCCAGCAGCTCCCAACGGGGGGCCAAAAACATTCAGTACTTC
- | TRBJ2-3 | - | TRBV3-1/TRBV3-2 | CASSQALATDTQYF | TGTGCCAGCAGCCAAGCCCTAGCAACAGATACGCAGTATTTT
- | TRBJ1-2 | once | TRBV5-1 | CASSFNSFSLYGYTF | TGCGCCAGCAGCTTTAACAGCTTTTCCCTCTATGGCTACACCTTC
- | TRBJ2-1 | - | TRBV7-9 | CASTSYRWNEQFF | TGTGCCAGCACCTCCTATAGATGGAATGAGCAGTTCTTC
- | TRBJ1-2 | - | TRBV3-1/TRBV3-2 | CASSQDSRGNYGYTF | TGTGCCAGCAGCCAAGATTCAAGGGGTAACTATGGCTACACCTTC
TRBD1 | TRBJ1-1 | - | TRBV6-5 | CASSSNPGQGGEAFF | TGTGCCAGCAGTTCCAACCCGGGACAGGGAGGAGAAGCTTTCTTT
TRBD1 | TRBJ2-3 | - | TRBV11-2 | CASSPRDRWTLITDTQYF | TGTGCCAGCAGCCCGAGGGACAGGTGGACATTGATCACAGATACGCAGTATTTT
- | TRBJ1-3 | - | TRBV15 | CATSRDPTGRNTIYF | TGTGCCACCAGCAGAGATCCCACAGGACGAAACACCATATATTTT
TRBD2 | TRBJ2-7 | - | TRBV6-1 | CASSEARTSGSYEQYF | TGTGCCAGCAGTGAAGCGCGGACTAGCGGGTCCTACGAGCAGTACTTC
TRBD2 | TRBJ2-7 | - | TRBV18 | CASSPRLAGLVEQYF | TGTGCCAGCTCACCACGCTTAGCGGGGTTGGTCGAGCAGTACTTC
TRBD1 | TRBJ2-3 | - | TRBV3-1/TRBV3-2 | CASSQRSTGGTDTQYF | TGTGCCAGCAGCCAAAGATCCACAGGGGGTACAGATACGCAGTATTTT
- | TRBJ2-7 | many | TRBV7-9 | CASSLGLGNEQYF | TGTGCCAGCAGCCTCGGACTGGGCAACGAGCAGTACTTC
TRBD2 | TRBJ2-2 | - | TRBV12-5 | CASGLGLAGYAGELFF | TGTGCTAGTGGTTTGGGACTAGCGGGGTATGCCGGGGAGCTGTTTTTT